The clone carrying this TCR beta chain was recorded at least ten times. The antigen is unknown. This specimen belongs to a study of T-cell reconstitution after alpha-beta-depleted transplantation in children. Study-wide points: Diversity and T-cell counts at one year after transplant derived mostly from new T cells.

The germline V and J ends were trimmed by 5 bases and 3 bases, with 25 bases remaining between them. In germline, CDR1 is SEHNR, CDR2 FQNEAQ (reference sequence). This CDR3 contains 18 residues. TCRbeta library construction was performed incorporating unique molecular identifiers. In TCRdb, the PCR reads were re-called with MiXCR into one record per CDR3 protein. The sample has 330,000 or so distinct CDR3 sequences, around 7.1% seen once. The gene calls are TRBV7-9 and TRBJ2-5; the D call may be TRBD1 or TRBD2 (6 bases each). Sample: peripheral blood, taken 360 days after TCRalphabeta/CD19-depleted stem cell transplant. The source of this sequence is a female patient aged 2-15 years who had a stem cell transplant for Fanconi anemia, so the T cells may come from the graft donor. CDR3 residues: CASSGQRAGDYKKETQYF. In nucleotides, the CDR3 is TGTGCCAGCAGCGGACAGCGGGCAGGAGATTACAAAAAAGAGACCCAGTACTTC.